What follows describes a single T cell receptor beta chain. The CDR3 loop spans 15 amino acids. Germline CDR1 and CDR2: SGHAT and FQDESV (reference sequence). V was pared by 2 bases and J by 5 bases, with 16 bases between. These data come from a study of blood T cell repertoires in COVID-19. The table came from immunoSEQ multiplex PCR; TCRdb's copy has only in-frame clones and leaves some out. The sample carries under 450,000 clones, 80% to 90% recorded once. The chain combines TRBV11-1 with TRBJ2-7; D perhaps matches TRBD2 (6 bases). The source of this sequence is a woman aged 55-69 years with COVID-19, enrolled during active disease. The source material was peripheral blood. CDR3 in amino acids: CASSLNWGGKDEQYF. The CDR3, as DNA: TGTGCCAGCAGCTTAAACTGGGGAGGTAAAGACGAGCAGTACTTC.